One and the same sample provided the 9 T cell receptor beta chains below, sequenced in a study of response to subunit inactivated influenza vaccine. TCRdb reprocessed the RT-PCR reads via MiXCR and lists one record per CDR3 protein. The data hold over 650,000 distinct CDR3 sequences, with less than 20% observed a single time. The sequencing used PBMCs from blood, collected about 5 days after vaccination. Receptors originate from a man aged 45-60 years who received an inactivated influenza vaccine.

The chain employs TRBV7-2 and TRBJ2-7; TRBD1 or TRBD2 may be the D gene (5 bases each). There are 15 residues in the CDR3. Germline V gene lookup returns CDR1 SGHTA and CDR2 FQGNSA. V was pared by 1 base and J by 0 bases, with 10 bases between. This CDR3 reads CASSLGGRVSYEQYF. The CDR3 DNA is TGTGCCAGCAGCTTAGGGGGACGGGTCTCCTACGAGCAGTACTTC. Full variable domain (remainder filled in from reference TRBV7-2 and TRBJ2-7): GAGVSQSPSNKVTEKGKDVELRCDPISGHTALYWYRQSLGQGLEFLIYFQGNSAPDKSGLPSDRFSAERTGGSVSTLTIQRTQQEDSAVYLCASSLGGRVSYEQYFGPGTRLTVT.

V usage is TRBV5-6 and J usage is TRBJ2-5, with D unclear. The germline V gene has CDR1 SGHDT and CDR2 YYEEEE. V lost 0 bases and J 9 bases, leaving 15 bases between the germline ends. The CDR3 spans 14 residues. The CDR3 loop is CASSLGQANLAQYF. CDR3 in DNA: TGTGCCAGCAGCTTGGGGCAAGCTAACCTGGCCCAGTACTTC.

This clonotype was recorded only once. The chain is built from TRBV9 and TRBJ2-6, with D unresolved. V lost 5 bases and J lost 4, with 16 bases in between. The CDR3 is 16 amino acids. CDR1 and CDR2 from the germline V gene are SGDLS and YYNGEE. The CDR3 DNA reads TGTGCCAGCAGTGACGGACGGTTGGCAGGGGCCAACGTCCTGACTTTC. Amino acid sequence: CASSDGRLAGANVLTF.

A few counts support this clonotype. The chain employs TRBV5-6 and TRBJ2-5, with 8 bases aligning to TRBD2. CDR3 length equals 18 residues. Germline V gives CDR1 SGHDT, CDR2 YYEEEE. With V trimmed by 0 bases and J by 2 bases, 12 bases remained unmatched. The CDR3 DNA sequence: TGTGCCAGCAGCTTGGGGGCCAGGCAGCGGGGGAGACAAGAGACCCAGTACTTC. Its protein is CASSLGARQRGRQETQYF. Drawing the rest from reference TRBV5-6 and TRBJ2-5, the complete variable domain is DAGVTQSPTHLIKTRGQQVTLRCSPKSGHDTVSWYQQALGQGPQFIFQYYEEEERQRGNFPDRFSGHQFPNYSSELNVNALLLGDSALYLCASSLGARQRGRQETQYFGPGTRLLVL.

This clonotype was seen a handful of times. The J gene is TRBJ2-7, the V gene TRBV6-6, with a weak D call TRBD1 (7 bases). Germline V gene data show CDR1 as MNHNY and CDR2 as SVGAGI (reference sequence). V lost 4 bases, J lost 7 bases, and 14 bases lay in between. This CDR3 has 13 amino acids. The CDR3: CASSSQGRFEQYF. As DNA, the CDR3 is TGTGCCAGCAGTTCACAGGGGAGGTTTGAGCAGTACTTC.

The V call is TRBV20-1, the J call TRBJ2-6; D gene ambiguous. This CDR3 has 18 residues. Trimming left V 3 bases short and J 0 bases short, with 18 bases between. Germline V gene lookup returns CDR1 DFQATT and CDR2 SNEGSKA (reference sequence). CDR3 loop: CSARPLGIPSSGANVLTF. CDR3 DNA: TGCAGTGCTAGGCCGCTTGGGATTCCGAGCTCTGGGGCCAACGTCCTGACTTTC.

This clonotype was recorded many times. V and J are TRBV20-1 and TRBJ2-1; 13 bases match TRBD2. V lost 5 bases, J lost 7 bases, and 2 bases stayed unmatched. Germline V gene data show CDR1 as DFQATT and CDR2 as SNEGSKA (reference sequence). This CDR3 contains 13 residues. CDR3 loop: CSAPGLAGNEQFF. In DNA form, the CDR3 reads TGCAGTGCTCCGGGACTAGCGGGGAATGAGCAGTTCTTC.

The rearrangement joins TRBV29-1 to TRBJ2-5; 8 bases agree with TRBD1. Germline loops: CDR1 SQVTM, CDR2 ANQGSEA. The V segment lost 4 bases and the J segment 5 bases; nucleotides outside the gene matches: 3. The CDR3 has 12 amino acids. The chain's CDR3 is CSVGRGRETQYF. The CDR3 nucleotides read TGCAGCGTTGGCAGGGGGCGCGAGACCCAGTACTTC.

The chain links TRBV7-6 to TRBJ2-5; 8 bases are shared with TRBD2. The germline gives CDR1 SGHVS, CDR2 FNYEAQ. CDR3 size: 15 residues. After removal of 5 bases from V and 5 bases from J, the junction contained 10 bases not matched to a gene. CDR3 sequence: CASSPGAGGLETQYF. CDR3 coding DNA: TGTGCCAGCAGCCCAGGGGCGGGAGGTCTCGAGACCCAGTACTTC.